The source of this TCR beta chain is a study of control samples from healthy donors and cancer patients. Measured with immunoSEQ multiplex PCR; TCRdb has only the in-frame clones, and not every one. The repertoire has 24,000 or so clones, under 95% of them found once; the top ten carry 13%. The germline gives CDR1 MDHEN, CDR2 SYDVKM. Deletions cut 5 bases from V and 2 bases from J, with 13 bases between. This CDR3 is 15 amino acids long. This clone was recorded a few times. The chain employs TRBV28 and TRBJ1-5; perhaps TRBD1 as D (5 bases). Material for sequencing was PBMCs. The receptor was derived from a man aged 50-60 years with lung cancer. CDR3 nucleotide sequence: TGTGCCAGCAGTCCACTCCGGGACGGCAATCAGCCCCAGCATTTT. Translating it yields CASSPLRDGNQPQHF.